This T cell receptor beta chain was sequenced for a study of CD8+ T cells in alopecia areata. Following extraction, RNA underwent reverse transcription to cDNA, which served as the sequencing template. Using immunoSEQ multiplex PCR, the repertoire was profiled, and TCRdb retains in-frame clones only, with some absent. This table holds hundreds of thousands of clones, 57% found once. Remarks on this clone: The antigen is undetermined. The same CDR3 is also encoded by other DNA sequences in this sample.

V lost 6 bases to trimming and J lost 3 bases, with 12 bases between them. The CDR3 consists of 13 residues. CDR1 and CDR2 from the germline V gene are SGHRS and YFSETQ. Study-level results: In lesional scalp, particularly from alopecia totalis/universalis, clonality was higher than in normal scalp. Scalp data also include sequences from resident alphabeta T cells of normal skin.

Collected material from alopecia areata patients comprised lesional scalp punch biopsies and peripheral blood. CD4+ and CD8+ T cells were sorted from PBMCs stained for CD3, CD4 and CD8. The V and J genes are TRBV5-1 and TRBJ1-1, with D possibly being TRBD1 (5 bases). The clonotype originates from a human donor with alopecia areata. This specimen consisted of CD4+ T cells sorted from blood, obtained at week 0. The CDR3 sequence is CASTRGEDTEAFF. DNA for the CDR3: TGCGCCAGCACCCGGGGGGAGGACACTGAAGCTTTCTTT.